This T cell receptor (beta chain) appears in the sequencing data of a study of cytotoxic CD8 clonotypes in ibrutinib-treated CLL. Study-wide results and caveats: Clonality (at baseline) was higher than in age-matched healthy donors and tracked circulating CD8+ T-cell counts. Clonality was higher at ibrutinib response and returned toward baseline at progression. Stable or contracted on treatment, public clonotypes were also uncommon.

The protocol was immunoSEQ multiplex PCR, while the TCRdb copy is restricted to in-frame clones and leaves out a portion. The repertoire has about 200,000 clones, around 70% of them found once; the top ten carry roughly 13%. As input for TCR beta libraries, about 2 micrograms of genomic DNA came from cryopreserved PBMCs. As for this clone: No antigen is known for it.

The CDR3 runs 13 residues. Trimming at V came to 5 bases and at J to 7 bases, leaving 7 bases not matched to a gene. Per germline, CDR1 MNHNY and CDR2 SVGAGI (reference sequence). Specimen: PBMCs, collected after 24 months of ibrutinib treatment. The TCR originated in a human donor with chronic lymphocytic leukemia. The rearrangement joins TRBV6-6 to TRBJ1-1; TRBD1 aligns across 7 bases. The CDR3 DNA reads TGTGCCAGCAGTGTCGGGACAGTACATGAAGCTTTCTTT. This gives the protein CASSVGTVHEAFF.